The 26 T cell receptor beta chains in this list originate from one sample, sequenced in a study of T-cell memory formation after mild COVID-19. TCRdb itself ran the 5' RACE reads through MiXCR, one entry per CDR3 protein. The sample has about 140,000 distinct CDR3 sequences; about 14% are singletons. Sequencing was carried out using PBMCs or a T cell subset sorted from them (not recorded which). These receptor sequences come from an adult woman who had mild COVID-19 (a few samples of this study predate the infection). Cell type and time point are not known.

The genes are TRBV6-6 and TRBJ1-6, with 10 positions matching TRBD1. This CDR3 is built from 16 residues. Germline trimming cut 6 bases from V and 10 bases from J; bases unmatched to any gene: 12. The germline V gene encodes CDR1 MNHNY and CDR2 SVGAGI (reference sequence). The CDR3 nucleotides are TGTGCCAGCAGCCTGAATTTCGGGACAGGGGAATCACCCCTCCACTTT. Its translation is CASSLNFGTGESPLHF.

This clonotype has a handful of counts. The V call is TRBV6-2 or TRBV6-3, the J call TRBJ2-3; D is possibly TRBD1 (6 bases). The CDR3 is made up of 15 amino acids. Trimming took 2 bases from V and 5 from J, leaving 14 bases between them. Germline loops: CDR1 MNHEY, CDR2 SVGEGT. CDR3 in amino acids: CASSYPFSRGDTQYF. The CDR3 DNA reads TGTGCCAGCAGTTACCCATTCTCCAGGGGAGATACGCAGTATTTT.

In its sample, this clonotype was seen a few times. This chain joins TRBV7-9 and TRBJ2-5; D is perhaps TRBD1 (6 bases). This CDR3 has 16 amino acids. The V gene lost 6 bases and the J gene lost 3 bases, with 20 bases spanning the gap. Germline V CDR1 and CDR2: SEHNR, FQNEAQ (reference sequence). CDR3: CASREQGLNAKETQYF. The CDR3, as DNA: TGTGCCAGCAGGGAACAGGGTTTGAATGCTAAAGAGACCCAGTACTTC.

V usage is TRBV14 and J usage is TRBJ1-2; D not certain. The CDR3 length is 15 residues. CDR1 is SGHDN and CDR2 is FVKESK in the germline V gene. Trimming took off 3 bases at V and 0 bases at J, with 11 bases between the two ends. Here the CDR3 reads CASSQTGSSNYGYTF. In nucleotides, the CDR3 is TGTGCCAGCAGCCAGACGGGATCCTCTAACTATGGCTACACCTTC.

This clonotype was counted between two and nine times. V usage is TRBV30 and J usage is TRBJ1-1; D ambiguous. The germline V and J ends were trimmed by 5 bases and 4 bases, with 17 bases remaining between them. CDR1 is GTSNPN, CDR2 SVGIG, per germline (reference sequence). This CDR3 is 14 amino acids long. The CDR3 is CAWSRTVAGTEAFF. The CDR3 nucleotides read TGTGCCTGGTCACGGACGGTGGCAGGCACTGAAGCTTTCTTT. Drawing the rest from reference TRBV30 and TRBJ1-1, the complete variable domain is SQTIHQWPATLVQPVGSPLSLECTVEGTSNPNLYWYRQAAGRGLQLLFYSVGIGQISSEVPQNLSASRPQDRQFILSSKKLLLSDSGFYLCAWSRTVAGTEAFFGQGTRLTVV.

The chain couples TRBV29-1 to TRBJ1-1; maybe TRBD1 (5 bases). The V and J ends lost 3 bases and 2 bases respectively, with 16 bases between them. The CDR3 has 15 residues. Germline V gives CDR1 SQVTM, CDR2 ANQGSEA. The CDR3 is CSVDHRDLGNTEAFF. In DNA form, the CDR3 reads TGCAGCGTTGACCACCGGGACCTCGGAAACACTGAAGCTTTCTTT.

V usage is TRBV6-2 or TRBV6-3 and J usage is TRBJ1-2; possibly TRBD1 for D (5 bases). Trimming stripped 2 bases from V and 2 bases from J, with 6 bases between. The CDR3 contains 13 residues. Germline CDR1 reads MNHEY; CDR2 reads SVGEGT. The CDR3 sequence: CASSYRDNYGYTF. Written as DNA, the CDR3 is TGTGCCAGCAGTTACCGGGACAACTATGGCTACACCTTC.

Only a few counts were recorded for this clonotype. This chain connects TRBV4-1 to TRBJ2-5; 7 bases are shared with TRBD2. Germline assignment: CDR1 MGHRA and CDR2 YSYEKL. V shed 4 bases and J 1 base; nucleotides not matched to a gene: 9. The CDR3 totals 16 residues. The CDR3 here is CASSPLGGEGQETQYF. The CDR3 bases are TGCGCCAGCAGCCCCCTGGGCGGGGAGGGCCAAGAGACCCAGTACTTC.

The chain links TRBV20-1 to TRBJ1-1; possible D gene TRBD1, 6 bases. This CDR3 spans 13 amino acids. The V gene's germline CDR1 is DFQATT and CDR2 SNEGSKA (reference sequence). V lost 6 bases, J lost 4 bases, and 15 bases lay in between. This CDR3 reads CSAPTGRGTEAFF. The CDR3 region has the DNA TGCAGTGCGCCGACAGGTCGGGGCACTGAAGCTTTCTTT.

This clonotype occurred a few times. The genes are TRBV2 and TRBJ2-5, with TRBD1 matching 7 bases. The V segment lost 4 bases and the J segment 0 bases; nucleotides outside the gene matches: 11. This CDR3 is built from 17 residues. Germline assignment: CDR1 SNHLY and CDR2 FYNNEI. This CDR3 reads CASSGSRDRPYQETQYF. In DNA, the CDR3 is TGTGCCAGCAGTGGGTCCCGGGACAGACCGTACCAAGAGACCCAGTACTTC.

The V and J genes are TRBV15 and TRBJ2-7; possible D gene TRBD1, 5 bases. Per germline, CDR1 LNHNV and CDR2 YYDKDF (reference sequence). Trimming shortened V by 5 bases and J by 5 bases, and 7 bases separated the two germline ends. CDR3 length: 11 amino acids. DNA for the CDR3: TGTGCCACCAGCCAGGGTAACGAGCAGTACTTC. Translated, it gives CATSQGNEQYF.

This clonotype was found many times. The chain couples TRBV29-1 to TRBJ2-5; possibly TRBD1 for D (6 bases). The CDR3 has 14 residues. Trimming shortened V by 2 bases and J by 1 base, and 11 bases separated the two germline ends. Germline CDR1 SQVTM, CDR2 ANQGSEA. The CDR3 here is CSVEIGQLQETQYF. The CDR3 DNA sequence: TGCAGCGTTGAAATAGGACAGCTCCAAGAGACCCAGTACTTC.

This clonotype came up many times. The gene calls are TRBV4-3 and TRBJ2-6; D is undetermined. Germline loops: CDR1 LGHNA, CDR2 YSLEER. V lost 0 bases and J 0 bases, leaving 6 bases between the germline ends. The CDR3 covers 16 residues. CDR3 nucleotides: TGCGCCAGCAGCCAAGACCGGTCCTCTGGGGCCAACGTCCTGACTTTC. Residues: CASSQDRSSGANVLTF.

This clonotype has a single count. The rearrangement links TRBV10-3 to TRBJ1-5, with D possibly being TRBD1 (6 bases). The CDR3 extends over 15 amino acids. From germline, CDR1 is ENHRY and CDR2 SYGVKD. Between the trimmed V and J ends, which lost 2 bases and 3 bases, there was a span of 11 bases. Written as DNA, the CDR3 is TGTGCCATCAGTGAGAAAGGGGGTTACAATCAGCCCCAGCATTTT. Translating gives CAISEKGGYNQPQHF.

In this sample, this clonotype turned up many times. V and J are TRBV29-1 and TRBJ2-1; TRBD2 agrees at 12 bases. Germline CDR1 is SQVTM and CDR2 is ANQGSEA. V lost 4 bases, J lost 3 bases, and 7 bases stayed unmatched. The CDR3 covers 16 residues. The CDR3 sequence: CSVGLRTSGVYNEQFF. The DNA for the CDR3 is TGCAGCGTTGGCCTACGGACTAGCGGGGTCTACAATGAGCAGTTCTTC.

In this sample, this clonotype turned up a few times. The V gene is TRBV5-1, the J gene TRBJ2-2, with D unresolved. Trimming pared 5 bases from V and 4 bases from J, leaving 3 bases between. Per germline, CDR1 SGHRS and CDR2 YFSETQ. The CDR3 extends over 11 amino acids. The CDR3: CASRGTGELFF. CDR3 DNA: TGCGCCAGCAGGGGCACCGGGGAGCTGTTTTTT.

This clonotype has only a few counts. V gene TRBV6-5 combines with J gene TRBJ2-7; D gene uncertain. With 4 bases removed from V and 1 base from J, the gap between germline ends came to 23 bases. Germline V CDR1 and CDR2: MNHEY, SVGAGI. The CDR3 loop spans 18 amino acids. This CDR3 is CASSSPGPGPKLSYEQYF. CDR3 sequence (DNA): TGTGCCAGCAGTTCCCCCGGCCCCGGGCCAAAACTTTCCTACGAGCAGTACTTC.

V usage is TRBV9 and J usage is TRBJ1-3; 7 bases map to TRBD1. This CDR3 contains 14 residues. With V trimmed by 4 bases and J by 0 bases, 1 base remained unmatched. Germline assignment: CDR1 SGDLS and CDR2 YYNGEE. In DNA form, the CDR3 reads TGTGCCAGCAGCAGGGACAGCTCTGGAAACACCATATATTTT. Its translation is CASSRDSSGNTIYF.

This chain joins TRBV7-9 and TRBJ2-2; D not resolved. The germline V and J ends were trimmed by 7 bases and 5 bases, with 8 bases remaining between them. The CDR3 runs 12 residues. Germline assignment: CDR1 SEHNR and CDR2 FQNEAQ (reference sequence). The CDR3: CASTPGTGELFF. The CDR3 DNA reads TGTGCCAGCACCCCTGGGACCGGGGAGCTGTTTTTT.

The chain employs TRBV29-1 and TRBJ2-3, with 9 bases fitting TRBD2. CDR3 size: 17 residues. The germline V gene encodes CDR1 SQVTM and CDR2 ANQGSEA. The junction had 12 bases not matched to a gene; V was cut back by 3 bases and J by 2 bases. This chain's CDR3 is CSVDRLWGGRATDTQYF. The CDR3 DNA reads TGCAGCGTTGACCGCCTTTGGGGCGGGAGGGCCACAGATACGCAGTATTTT.

This clonotype was detected a few times. This sequence joins TRBV7-2 and TRBJ1-6; a weak D match, TRBD1 (6 bases). The V gene lost 5 bases and the J gene lost 2 bases, with 16 bases spanning the gap. This CDR3 is 17 amino acids long. Looked up from germline, CDR1 is SGHTA and CDR2 is FQGNSA. CDR3 sequence reads: CASSRARQDPYNSPLHF. CDR3 DNA sequence: TGTGCCAGCAGCCGAGCTAGACAGGATCCCTATAATTCACCCCTCCACTTT.

The chain joins TRBV4-3 to TRBJ1-2; no clear D gene. CDR1 and CDR2 (germline): LGHNA, YSLEER. CDR3 length: 15 amino acids. Trimming pared 2 bases from V and 3 bases from J, leaving 13 bases between. The CDR3 DNA reads as TGCGCCAGCAGCCAAATTGTGGGTATGGACTATGGCTACACCTTC. Protein product: CASSQIVGMDYGYTF.

The chain is built from TRBV9 and TRBJ1-1; no clear D gene. Germline lookup yields CDR1 SGDLS and CDR2 YYNGEE. The CDR3 covers 12 residues. Trimming shortened V by 0 bases and J by 6 bases, and 6 bases separated the two germline ends. CDR3 bases: TGTGCCAGCAGCGTAGGCGACGCTGAAGCTTTCTTT. Protein sequence: CASSVGDAEAFF.

V and J are TRBV5-6 and TRBJ2-1; the D call may be TRBD1 or TRBD2 (5 bases each). Germline V CDR1 and CDR2: SGHDT, YYEEEE. There are 13 residues in the CDR3. The V and J ends lost 0 bases and 6 bases respectively, with 7 bases between them. Here the CDR3 DNA reads TGTGCCAGCAGCTTGGGAGGGGCCAATGAGCAGTTCTTC. Protein: CASSLGGANEQFF.

The chain joins TRBV25-1 to TRBJ1-5; unclear D gene. This CDR3 has 15 residues. CDR1 and CDR2 (germline): MGHDK, SYGVNS. Trimming cost V 3 bases and J 0 bases, with 9 bases left between them. The CDR3 DNA sequence: TGTGCCAGCAGTGATGGAGGGTATAGCAATCAGCCCCAGCATTTT. It is translated as CASSDGGYSNQPQHF.

The V call is TRBV9, the J call TRBJ2-1; D is undetermined. The CDR3 runs 12 residues. Germline loops: CDR1 SGDLS, CDR2 YYNGEE. V was shortened by 0 bases and J by 6 bases, with 4 bases between the two germline ends. In DNA, the CDR3 is TGTGCCAGCAGCGTAGGGAGCAATGAGCAGTTCTTC. Translating it yields CASSVGSNEQFF.